Presented here are 18 T cell receptor beta chains from one specimen sequenced in a study of blood T cell repertoires in COVID-19. Assay: immunoSEQ multiplex PCR; the TCRdb copy retains only in-frame clones and omits some. The repertoire holds about 350,000 clones, 87% seen once, with 9.5% to 10% in the top ten. The sample was peripheral blood. All receptors derive from a man aged 25-45 years with COVID-19, enrolled during active disease.

This sequence joins TRBV5-5 and TRBJ2-5; the D gene is possibly TRBD2 (6 bases). The CDR3 has 15 amino acids. Trimming left V 4 bases short and J 2 bases short, with 15 bases between. CDR1 SGHKS and CDR2 YYEKEE come from the germline V gene (reference sequence). This CDR3 reads CASSTIGEEQETQYF. The CDR3 DNA follows: TGTGCCAGCAGCACTATAGGGGAGGAACAAGAGACCCAGTACTTC.

The V and J genes are TRBV9 and TRBJ1-1; D is possibly TRBD1 (5 bases). CDR3 length equals 13 residues. V gave up 0 bases and J gave up 8 bases, with 11 bases separating them. CDR1 is SGDLS, CDR2 YYNGEE, per germline. The CDR3 sequence: CASSVVPGREAFF. The CDR3 bases are TGTGCCAGCAGCGTAGTTCCAGGGAGGGAAGCTTTCTTT.

On this clone itself: Other DNA sequences of this sample code for an identical CDR3. For the CDR3, the DNA is TGTGCCAGCTCGCCAGACAGGGTGAACACTGAAGCTTTCTTT. It yields the protein CASSPDRVNTEAFF. The rearrangement uses TRBV18 and TRBJ1-1, with 7 bases aligning to TRBD1. The CDR3 sequence is 14 residues long. Trimming took 6 bases from V and 0 from J; bases not matched to a gene: 4. Germline loops: CDR1 KGHSH, CDR2 LQKENI.

V is TRBV11-2 and J is TRBJ2-5, with 12 bases fitting TRBD2. Germline CDR1 and CDR2: SGHAT and FQNNGV. The CDR3 length is 15 residues. The ends lost 3 bases at V and 2 bases at J; junction bases unmatched: 1. In DNA form, the CDR3 reads TGTGCCAGCAGCTTTGGACTAGCGGGACAAGAGACCCAGTACTTC. Protein: CASSFGLAGQETQYF.

This clone was counted only a few times. This chain uses TRBV10-1 with TRBJ1-2, with D maybe TRBD1 (6 bases). CDR1 is WNHNN and CDR2 is SYGVQD in the germline V gene (reference sequence). The CDR3 loop spans 14 amino acids. The V end lost 3 bases, the J end lost 4 bases, and 12 bases lay between the germline ends. The CDR3 bases are TGCGCCAGCAGTGAAACCGGCAGGGGCTATGGCTACACCTTC. This sequence encodes CASSETGRGYGYTF.

This clone was seen only once. The chain has TRBV6-5 and TRBJ2-5; D is perhaps TRBD2 (5 bases). The germline V gene encodes CDR1 MNHEY and CDR2 SVGAGI. CDR3 length: 12 amino acids. Trimming took 6 bases from V and 3 from J, leaving 8 bases between them. The CDR3 region is CASSAGEETQYF. CDR3 DNA: TGTGCCAGCAGCGCCGGGGAAGAGACCCAGTACTTC.

The rearrangement uses TRBV29-1 and TRBJ1-2, with 7 bases identical to TRBD1. From germline, CDR1 is SQVTM and CDR2 ANQGSEA. This CDR3 comprises 13 residues. The V and J ends lost 4 bases and 6 bases, in that order; junction bases with no gene match: 8. The CDR3 nucleotides are TGCAGCGTTGTACAGGGGCTTCGGCATGGCTACACCTTC. Its protein product is CSVVQGLRHGYTF.

A few counts support this clone. The rearrangement uses TRBV3-1 (or the pseudogene TRBV3-2) and TRBJ1-5; possible D gene TRBD1, 5 bases. Trimming pared 2 bases from V and 5 bases from J, leaving 13 bases between. Germline-derived CDR1 and CDR2 are LGHDT and YNNKEL (reference sequence). The CDR3 spans 15 residues. In nucleotides, the CDR3 is TGTGCCAGCAGCCAATGGGCAGGGCGAGATCAGCCCCAGCATTTT. This translates into CASSQWAGRDQPQHF.

V gene TRBV7-6 combines with J gene TRBJ2-5; 7 positions agree with TRBD1. CDR3 length equals 15 residues. Germline CDR1 and CDR2: SGHVS and FNYEAQ. With V trimmed by 8 bases and J by 4 bases, 13 bases remained unmatched. CDR3 protein: CASRDSINPGETQYF. CDR3 DNA sequence: TGTGCCAGCCGGGACAGTATAAATCCCGGAGAGACCCAGTACTTC. The full variable domain, rest sourced from reference TRBV7-6 and TRBJ2-5, is GAGVSQSPRYKVTKRGQDVALRCDPISGHVSLYWYRQALGQGPEFLTYFNYEAQQDKSGLPNDRFSAERPEGSISTLTIQRTEQRDSAMYRCASRDSINPGETQYFGPGTRLLVL.

This chain joins TRBV15 and TRBJ1-5; D uncertain. V was trimmed by 4 bases and J by 3 bases, leaving 10 bases between them. Germline V gene data show CDR1 as LNHNV and CDR2 as YYDKDF (reference sequence). The CDR3 sequence is 14 residues long. This CDR3 is CATSMTGFNQPQHF. The CDR3 coding sequence is TGTGCCACCAGCATGACGGGGTTCAATCAGCCCCAGCATTTT.

The rearrangement uses TRBV7-2 and TRBJ1-1; unclear D gene. The CDR3 totals 13 residues. Germline loops: CDR1 SGHTA, CDR2 FQGNSA. V was trimmed by 1 base and J by 4 bases, leaving 7 bases between them. Here the CDR3 DNA reads TGTGCCAGCAGCTTAGTACGGGTCACTGAAGCTTTCTTT. It encodes CASSLVRVTEAFF.

The chain employs TRBV9 and TRBJ1-6; the match to TRBD1 covers 8 bases. The germline CDR1 and CDR2 sequences are SGDLS and YYNGEE. CDR3 length: 17 amino acids. V gave up 1 base and J gave up 1 base; unmatched junction bases: 4. The CDR3 DNA reads TGTGCCAGCAGCGTACTACAGGGGGTTTCCTATAATTCACCCCTCCACTTT. This encodes CASSVLQGVSYNSPLHF.

The chain combines TRBV9 with TRBJ2-1; TRBD2 matches 10 bases. The ends lost 0 bases at V and 8 bases at J; junction bases unmatched: 5. This CDR3 spans 15 amino acids. In germline, CDR1 is SGDLS, CDR2 YYNGEE. The CDR3 nucleotides read TGTGCCAGCAGCGTAGCTAGCGGGGGAAGTCATGAGCAGTTCTTC. It codes for CASSVASGGSHEQFF.

The chain combines TRBV6-5 with TRBJ2-2, with 7 bases that match TRBD1. CDR3 size: 14 residues. V shed 6 bases and J 4 bases; nucleotides not matched to a gene: 5. Germline CDR1 and CDR2: MNHEY and SVGAGI. In nucleotides, the CDR3 is TGTGCCAGCAGAGCGACAGGGAGCACCGGGGAGCTGTTTTTT. It encodes CASRATGSTGELFF.

The chain combines TRBV19 with TRBJ2-1; 8 positions agree with TRBD1. With V trimmed by 0 bases and J by 9 bases, 13 bases remained unmatched. This CDR3 contains 17 residues. The V gene's germline CDR1 is LNHDA and CDR2 SQIVND (reference sequence). CDR3 DNA: TGTGCCAGTAGTATAGATCGCCCAGGGGGCTCGTATAGTGAGCAGTTCTTC. It specifies CASSIDRPGGSYSEQFF.

This chain uses TRBV13 with TRBJ2-3; TRBD2 aligns across 9 bases. After removal of 5 bases from V and 2 bases from J, the junction contained 8 bases not matched to a gene. This CDR3 is 16 amino acids long. CDR1 and CDR2 from the germline V gene are PRHDT and FYEKMQ (reference sequence). In nucleotides, the CDR3 is TGTGCCAGCAGCCCCCGGACTAGCGCAGACACAGATACGCAGTATTTT. Translated: CASSPRTSADTDTQYF.

This chain links TRBV7-2 with TRBJ1-6; the match to TRBD1 covers 9 bases. V shed 2 bases, J shed 9 bases, and the junction held 5 bases outside the gene matches. The germline V gene encodes CDR1 SGHTA and CDR2 FQGNSA. The CDR3 extends over 15 amino acids. This CDR3 is CASSLSPTGGSPLHF. The CDR3, as DNA: TGTGCCAGCAGCTTATCGCCGACAGGGGGTTCACCCCTCCACTTT.

The chain recombines TRBV11-2 with TRBJ1-3, with D perhaps matching TRBD1 (5 bases). The CDR3 contains 16 residues. The ends were cut back, 2 bases at V and 3 bases at J, with 14 bases in the middle. CDR1 is SGHAT and CDR2 is FQNNGV in the germline V gene. The CDR3 loop is CASSLSWGGGGNTIYF. The CDR3 DNA reads as TGTGCCAGCAGCTTATCTTGGGGGGGTGGTGGAAACACCATATATTTT.